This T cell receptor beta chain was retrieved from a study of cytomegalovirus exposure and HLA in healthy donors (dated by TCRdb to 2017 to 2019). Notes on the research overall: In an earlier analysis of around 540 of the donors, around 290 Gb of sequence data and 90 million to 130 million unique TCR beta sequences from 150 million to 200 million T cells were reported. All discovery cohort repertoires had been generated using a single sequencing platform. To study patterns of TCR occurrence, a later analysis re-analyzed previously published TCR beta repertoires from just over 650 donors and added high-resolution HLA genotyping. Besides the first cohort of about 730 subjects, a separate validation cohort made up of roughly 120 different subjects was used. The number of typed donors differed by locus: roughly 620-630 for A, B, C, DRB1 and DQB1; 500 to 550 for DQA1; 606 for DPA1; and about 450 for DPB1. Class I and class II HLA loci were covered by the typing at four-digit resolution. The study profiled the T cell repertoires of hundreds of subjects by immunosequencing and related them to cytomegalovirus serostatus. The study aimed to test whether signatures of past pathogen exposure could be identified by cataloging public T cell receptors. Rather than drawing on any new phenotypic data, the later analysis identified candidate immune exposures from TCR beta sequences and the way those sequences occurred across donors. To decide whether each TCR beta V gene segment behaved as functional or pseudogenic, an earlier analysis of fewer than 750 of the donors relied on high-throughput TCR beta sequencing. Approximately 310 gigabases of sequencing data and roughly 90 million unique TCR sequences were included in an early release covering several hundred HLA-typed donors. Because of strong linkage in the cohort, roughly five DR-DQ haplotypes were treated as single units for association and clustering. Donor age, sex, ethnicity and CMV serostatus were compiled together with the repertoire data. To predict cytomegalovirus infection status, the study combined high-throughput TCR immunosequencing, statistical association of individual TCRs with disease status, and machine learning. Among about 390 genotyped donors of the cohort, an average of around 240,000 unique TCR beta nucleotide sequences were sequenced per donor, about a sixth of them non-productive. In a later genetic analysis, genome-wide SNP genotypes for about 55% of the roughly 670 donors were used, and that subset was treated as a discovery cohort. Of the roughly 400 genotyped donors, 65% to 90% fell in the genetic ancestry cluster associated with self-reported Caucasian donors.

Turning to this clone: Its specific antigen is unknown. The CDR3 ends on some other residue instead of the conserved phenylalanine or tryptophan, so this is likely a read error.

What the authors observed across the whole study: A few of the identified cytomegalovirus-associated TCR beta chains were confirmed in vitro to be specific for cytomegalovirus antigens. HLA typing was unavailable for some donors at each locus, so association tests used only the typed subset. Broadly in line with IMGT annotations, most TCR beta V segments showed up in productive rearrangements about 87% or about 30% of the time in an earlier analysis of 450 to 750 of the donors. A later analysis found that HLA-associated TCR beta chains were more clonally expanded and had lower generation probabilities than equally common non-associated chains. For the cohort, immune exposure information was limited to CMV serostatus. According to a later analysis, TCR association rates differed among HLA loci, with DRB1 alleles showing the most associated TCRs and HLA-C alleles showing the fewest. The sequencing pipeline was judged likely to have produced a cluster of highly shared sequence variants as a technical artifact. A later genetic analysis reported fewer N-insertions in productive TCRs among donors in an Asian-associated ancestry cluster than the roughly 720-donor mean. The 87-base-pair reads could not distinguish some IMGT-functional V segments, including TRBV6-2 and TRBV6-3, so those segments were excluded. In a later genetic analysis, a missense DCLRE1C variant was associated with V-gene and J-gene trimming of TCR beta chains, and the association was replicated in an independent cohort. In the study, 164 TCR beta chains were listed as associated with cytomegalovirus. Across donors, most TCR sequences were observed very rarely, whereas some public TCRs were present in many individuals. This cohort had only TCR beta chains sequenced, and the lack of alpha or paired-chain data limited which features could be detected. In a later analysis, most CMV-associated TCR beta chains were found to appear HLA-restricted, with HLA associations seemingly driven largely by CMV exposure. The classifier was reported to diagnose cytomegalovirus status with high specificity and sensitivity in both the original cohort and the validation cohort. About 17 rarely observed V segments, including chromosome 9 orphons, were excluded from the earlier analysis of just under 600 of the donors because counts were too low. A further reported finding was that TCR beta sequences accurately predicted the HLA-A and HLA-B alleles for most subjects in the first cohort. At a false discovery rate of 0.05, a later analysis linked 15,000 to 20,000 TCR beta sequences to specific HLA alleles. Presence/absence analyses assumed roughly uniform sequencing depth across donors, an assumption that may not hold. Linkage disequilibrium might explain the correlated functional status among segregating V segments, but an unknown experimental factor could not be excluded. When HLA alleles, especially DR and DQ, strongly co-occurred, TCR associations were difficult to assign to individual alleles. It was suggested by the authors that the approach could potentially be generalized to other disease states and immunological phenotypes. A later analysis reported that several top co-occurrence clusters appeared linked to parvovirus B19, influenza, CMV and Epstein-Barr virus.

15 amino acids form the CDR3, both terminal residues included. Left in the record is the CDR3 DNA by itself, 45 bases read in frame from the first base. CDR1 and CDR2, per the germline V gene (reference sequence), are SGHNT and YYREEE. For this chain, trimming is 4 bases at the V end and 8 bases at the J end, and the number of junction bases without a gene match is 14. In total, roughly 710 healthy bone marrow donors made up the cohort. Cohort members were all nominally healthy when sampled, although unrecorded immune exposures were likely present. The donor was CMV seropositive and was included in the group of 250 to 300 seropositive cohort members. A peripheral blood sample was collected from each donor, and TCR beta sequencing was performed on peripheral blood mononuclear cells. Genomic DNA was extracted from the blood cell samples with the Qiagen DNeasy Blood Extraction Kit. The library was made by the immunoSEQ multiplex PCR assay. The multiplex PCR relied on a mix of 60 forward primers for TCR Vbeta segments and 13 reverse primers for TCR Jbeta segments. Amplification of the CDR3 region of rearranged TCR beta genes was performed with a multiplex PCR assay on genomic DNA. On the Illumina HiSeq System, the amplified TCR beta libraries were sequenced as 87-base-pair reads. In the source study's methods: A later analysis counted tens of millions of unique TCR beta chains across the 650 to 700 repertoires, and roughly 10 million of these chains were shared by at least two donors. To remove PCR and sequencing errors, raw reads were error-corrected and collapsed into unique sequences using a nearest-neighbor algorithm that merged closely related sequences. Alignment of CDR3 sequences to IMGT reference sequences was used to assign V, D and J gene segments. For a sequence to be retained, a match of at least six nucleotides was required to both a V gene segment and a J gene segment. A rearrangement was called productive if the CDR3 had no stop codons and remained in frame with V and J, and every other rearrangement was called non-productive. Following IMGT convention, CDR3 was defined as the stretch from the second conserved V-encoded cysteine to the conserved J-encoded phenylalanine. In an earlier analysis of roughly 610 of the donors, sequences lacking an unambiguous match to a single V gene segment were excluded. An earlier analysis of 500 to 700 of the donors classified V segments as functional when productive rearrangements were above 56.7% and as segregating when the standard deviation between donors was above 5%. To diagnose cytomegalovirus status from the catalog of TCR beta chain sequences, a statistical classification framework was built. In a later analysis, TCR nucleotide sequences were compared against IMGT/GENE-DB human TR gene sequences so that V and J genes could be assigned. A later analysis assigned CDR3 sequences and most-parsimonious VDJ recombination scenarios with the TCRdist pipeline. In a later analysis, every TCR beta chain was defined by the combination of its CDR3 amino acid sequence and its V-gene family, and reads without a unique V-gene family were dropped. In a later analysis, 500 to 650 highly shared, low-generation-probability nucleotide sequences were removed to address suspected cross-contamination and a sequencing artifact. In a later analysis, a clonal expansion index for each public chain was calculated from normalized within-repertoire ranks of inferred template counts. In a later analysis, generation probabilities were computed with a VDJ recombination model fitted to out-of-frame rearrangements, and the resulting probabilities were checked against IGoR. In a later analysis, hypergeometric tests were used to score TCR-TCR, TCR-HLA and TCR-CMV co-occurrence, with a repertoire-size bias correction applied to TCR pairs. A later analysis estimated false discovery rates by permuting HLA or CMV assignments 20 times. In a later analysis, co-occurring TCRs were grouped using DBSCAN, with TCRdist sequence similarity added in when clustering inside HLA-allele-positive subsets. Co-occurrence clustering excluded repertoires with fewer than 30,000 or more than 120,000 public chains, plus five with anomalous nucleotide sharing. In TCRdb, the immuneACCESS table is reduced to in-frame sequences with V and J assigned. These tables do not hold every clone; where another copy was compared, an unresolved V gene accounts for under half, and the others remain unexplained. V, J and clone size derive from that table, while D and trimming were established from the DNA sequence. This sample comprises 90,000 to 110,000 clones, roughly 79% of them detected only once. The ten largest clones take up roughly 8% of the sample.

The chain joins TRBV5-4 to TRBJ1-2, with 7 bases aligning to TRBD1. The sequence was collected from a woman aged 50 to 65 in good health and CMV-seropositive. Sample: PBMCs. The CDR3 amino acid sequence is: CASSTTKGAGKGYTL. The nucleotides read TGTGCCAGCAGCACGACGAAGGGGGCAGGAAAGGGCTACACCCTC.